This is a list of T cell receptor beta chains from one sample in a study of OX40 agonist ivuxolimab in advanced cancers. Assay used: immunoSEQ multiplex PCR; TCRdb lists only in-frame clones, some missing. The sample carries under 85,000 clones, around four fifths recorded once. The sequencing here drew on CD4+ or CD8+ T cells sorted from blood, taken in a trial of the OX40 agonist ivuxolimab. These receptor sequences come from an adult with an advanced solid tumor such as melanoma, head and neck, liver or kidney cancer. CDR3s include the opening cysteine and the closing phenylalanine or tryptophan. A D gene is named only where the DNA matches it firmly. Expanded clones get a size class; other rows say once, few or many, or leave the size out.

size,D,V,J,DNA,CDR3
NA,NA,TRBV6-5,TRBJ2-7,TGTGCCAGCAGTCACGACCCAGCGACTTCCTACGAGCAGTACTTC,CASSHDPATSYEQYF
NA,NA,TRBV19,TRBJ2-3,TGTGCCAGTAGTCTCAATGCGGACACAGATACGCAGTATTTT,CASSLNADTDTQYF
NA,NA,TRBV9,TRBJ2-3,TGTGCCAGCAGCGTAGGCGACCCCACAGATACGCAGTATTTT,CASSVGDPTDTQYF
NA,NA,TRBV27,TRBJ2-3,TGTGCCAGCAGTTTACGGGGAGGCCGGGATACGCAGTATTTT,CASSLRGGRDTQYF
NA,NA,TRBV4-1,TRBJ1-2,TGCGCCAGCAGCCACCCCGACTCGTCGAGTGGCTATGGCTACACCTTC,CASSHPDSSSGYGYTF
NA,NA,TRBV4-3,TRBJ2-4,TGCGCCAGCAGCCCTTCGGGGATGGGTGACATTCAGTACTTC,CASSPSGMGDIQYF
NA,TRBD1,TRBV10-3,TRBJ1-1,TGTGCCATCAGGGAGGGGGCGCAGACTGAAGCTTTCTTT,CAIREGAQTEAFF
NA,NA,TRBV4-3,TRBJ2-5,TGCGCCAGGTCCCGGGGGCAAGAGACCCAGTACTTC,CARSRGQETQYF
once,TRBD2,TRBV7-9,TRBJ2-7,TGTGCCAGCAGCTTCCTAGCGGGAGGGACCTACGAGCAGTACTTC,CASSFLAGGTYEQYF
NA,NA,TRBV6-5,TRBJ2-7,TGTGCCAGCAGTCCCAGTAATCAGGGTACCTACGAGCAGTACTTC,CASSPSNQGTYEQYF
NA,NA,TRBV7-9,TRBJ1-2,TGTGCCAGCAGCGGAAGGAGGACAGTACGATATGGCTACACCTTC,CASSGRRTVRYGYTF
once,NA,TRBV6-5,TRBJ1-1,TGCGCCAGCAGTTATCTGGGGAACACTGAAGCTTTCTTT,CASSYLGNTEAFF
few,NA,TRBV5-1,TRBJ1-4,TGCGCCAGCAGCTTGGAAAGGGGTTACGGTGAAAAACTGTTTTTT,CASSLERGYGEKLFF
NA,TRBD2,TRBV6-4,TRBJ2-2,TGTGCCAGCAGCTCGGGGGGCACCGGGGAGCTGTTTTTT,CASSSGGTGELFF
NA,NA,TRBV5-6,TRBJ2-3,TGTGCCAGCAGCTTGCTGACTGACTTGACAGATACGCAGTATTTT,CASSLLTDLTDTQYF
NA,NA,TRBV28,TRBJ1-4,TGTGCCAGCAGTTTAGGCGTCGGACTGTTTTTT,CASSLGVGLFF
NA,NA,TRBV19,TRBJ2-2,TGTGCCAGTAGATTCGCACGGTACACCGGGGAGCTGTTTTTT,CASRFARYTGELFF
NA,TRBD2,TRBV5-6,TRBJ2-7,TGTGCCAGCAGCGGCTCGGGGACTAGCGGGAGGGCTCGACAGTACTTC,CASSGSGTSGRARQYF
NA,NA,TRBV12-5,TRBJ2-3,TGTGCTAGTGGTTTGGACAGGGCAGATACGCAGTATTTT,CASGLDRADTQYF
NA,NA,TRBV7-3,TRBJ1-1,TGTGCCAGCAGCGCAACAGGGTACGGCACTGAAGCTTTCTTT,CASSATGYGTEAFF
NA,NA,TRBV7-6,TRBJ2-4,TGTGCCAGCAGCCCAGGGACAAGGAGGACCAAAAACATTCAGTACTTC,CASSPGTRRTKNIQYF
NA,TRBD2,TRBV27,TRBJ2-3,TGTGCCAGCAGTTTAAGCGGGGGGGCCGGCACAGATACGCAGTATTTT,CASSLSGGAGTDTQYF
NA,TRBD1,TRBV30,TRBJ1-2,TGTGCCTGGACGAAACCGCCCGGACAGGGGAACTATGGCTACACCTTC,CAWTKPPGQGNYGYTF
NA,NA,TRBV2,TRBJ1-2,TGTGCCAGCAGCGGGCAGAACTATGGCTACACCTTC,CASSGQNYGYTF
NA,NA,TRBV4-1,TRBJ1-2,TGCGCCAGCAGCCAAGATCAAAGTTTCGCTCGCACCTTC,CASSQDQSFARTF
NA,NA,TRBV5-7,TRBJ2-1,TGTGCCAGCAGCAATTGGGGTCCCCCTTGCTGTGAGCAGTTCTTC,CASSNWGPPCCEQFF
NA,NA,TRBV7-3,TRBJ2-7,TGTGCCAGCAGCCCCCTCGGAGGTTACGAGCAGTACTTC,CASSPLGGYEQYF
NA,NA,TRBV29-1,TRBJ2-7,TGCAGCGTCGCAGGGTCCTACGAGCAGTACTTC,CSVAGSYEQYF
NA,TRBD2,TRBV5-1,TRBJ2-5,TGCGCCAGCAGCGCAGGGACTAGCGCTCAGACCCAGTACTTC,CASSAGTSAQTQYF
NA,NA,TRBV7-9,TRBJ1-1,TGTGCCAGCAGCTTAGTAGCAGGTGGGAACACTGAAGCTTTCTTT,CASSLVAGGNTEAFF
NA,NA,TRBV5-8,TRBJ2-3,TGTGCCAGCACCCGAGTATCCTCCCGGACAGATACGCAGTATTTT,CASTRVSSRTDTQYF
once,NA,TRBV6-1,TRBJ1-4,TGTGCCAGTGGCAAAACGGGTAATGAAAAACTGTTTTTT,CASGKTGNEKLFF
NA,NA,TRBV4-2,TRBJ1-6,TGTGCCAGCAGCCGGCCTCTGGACAGAGAACCTTATAATTCACCCCTCCACTTT,CASSRPLDREPYNSPLHF